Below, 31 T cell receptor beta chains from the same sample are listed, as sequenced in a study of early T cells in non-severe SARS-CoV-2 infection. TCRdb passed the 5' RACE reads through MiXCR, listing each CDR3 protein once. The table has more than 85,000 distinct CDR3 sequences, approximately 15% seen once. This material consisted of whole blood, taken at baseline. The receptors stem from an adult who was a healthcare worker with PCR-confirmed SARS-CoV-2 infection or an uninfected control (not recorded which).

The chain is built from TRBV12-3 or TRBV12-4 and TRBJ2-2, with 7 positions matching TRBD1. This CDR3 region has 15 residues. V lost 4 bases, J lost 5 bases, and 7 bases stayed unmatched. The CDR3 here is CASSSTGKLTGELFF. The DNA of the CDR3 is TGTGCCAGCAGTTCGACAGGGAAGTTGACCGGGGAGCTGTTTTTT.

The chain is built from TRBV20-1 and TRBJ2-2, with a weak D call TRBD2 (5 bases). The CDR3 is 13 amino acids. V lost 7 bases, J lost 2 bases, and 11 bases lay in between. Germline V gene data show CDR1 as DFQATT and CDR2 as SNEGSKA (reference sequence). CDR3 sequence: CSVRELNTGELFF. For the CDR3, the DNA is TGCAGTGTGAGGGAACTAAACACCGGGGAGCTGTTTTTT.

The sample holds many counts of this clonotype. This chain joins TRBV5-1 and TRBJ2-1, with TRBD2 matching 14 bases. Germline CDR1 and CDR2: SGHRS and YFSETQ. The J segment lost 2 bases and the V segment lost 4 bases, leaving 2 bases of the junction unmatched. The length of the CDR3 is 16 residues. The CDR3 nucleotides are TGCGCCAGCAGCCCGGGACTAGCGGGAGCCTACAATGAGCAGTTCTTC. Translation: CASSPGLAGAYNEQFF.

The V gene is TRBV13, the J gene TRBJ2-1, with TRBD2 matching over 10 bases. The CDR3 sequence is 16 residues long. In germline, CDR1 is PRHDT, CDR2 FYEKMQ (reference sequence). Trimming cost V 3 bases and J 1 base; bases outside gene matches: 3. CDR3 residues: CASSLEGLASYNEQFF. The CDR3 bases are TGTGCCAGCAGCTTGGAGGGACTAGCGTCCTACAATGAGCAGTTCTTC.

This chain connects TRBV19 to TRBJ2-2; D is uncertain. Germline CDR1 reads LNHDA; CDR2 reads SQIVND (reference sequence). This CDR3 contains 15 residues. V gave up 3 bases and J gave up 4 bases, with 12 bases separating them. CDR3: CASSMTLRGTGELFF. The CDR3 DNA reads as TGTGCCAGTAGTATGACCCTCCGAGGCACCGGGGAGCTGTTTTTT.

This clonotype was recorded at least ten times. In DNA form, the CDR3 reads TGCAGTGCTAGCACCCCGCCGGGGCCACTTCAACAAGAGACCCAGTACTTC. Protein: CSASTPPGPLQQETQYF. The chain has TRBV20-1 and TRBJ2-5; D could derive from TRBD1 or TRBD2 (5 bases each). This CDR3 has 17 amino acids. The ends were cut back, 3 bases at V and 2 bases at J, with 22 bases in the middle. Germline V gene data show CDR1 as DFQATT and CDR2 as SNEGSKA (reference sequence).

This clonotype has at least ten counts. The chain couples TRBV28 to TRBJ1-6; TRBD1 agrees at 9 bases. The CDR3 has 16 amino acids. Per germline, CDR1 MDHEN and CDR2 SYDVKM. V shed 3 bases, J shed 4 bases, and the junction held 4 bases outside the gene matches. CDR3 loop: CASSLSGQGYNSPLHF. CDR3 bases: TGTGCCAGCAGTTTGTCCGGACAGGGGTATAATTCACCCCTCCACTTT.

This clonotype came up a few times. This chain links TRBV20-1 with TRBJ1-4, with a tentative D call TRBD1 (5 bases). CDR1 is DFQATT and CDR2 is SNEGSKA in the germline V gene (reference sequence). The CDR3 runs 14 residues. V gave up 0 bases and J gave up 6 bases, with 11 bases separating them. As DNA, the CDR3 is TGCAGTGCTAGAGATGGGGGGAGTGATGAAAAACTGTTTTTT. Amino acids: CSARDGGSDEKLFF.

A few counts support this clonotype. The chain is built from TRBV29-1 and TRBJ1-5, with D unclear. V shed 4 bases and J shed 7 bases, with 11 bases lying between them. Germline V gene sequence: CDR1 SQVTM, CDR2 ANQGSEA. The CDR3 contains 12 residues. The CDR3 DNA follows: TGCAGCGTTGTCGACCCCGGGCAGCCCCAGCATTTT. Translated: CSVVDPGQPQHF.

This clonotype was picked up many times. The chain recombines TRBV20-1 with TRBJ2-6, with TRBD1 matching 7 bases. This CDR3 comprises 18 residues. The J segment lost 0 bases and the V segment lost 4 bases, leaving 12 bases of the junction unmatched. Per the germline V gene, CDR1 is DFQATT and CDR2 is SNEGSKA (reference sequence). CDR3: CSANPGQTSSSGANVLTF. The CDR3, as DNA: TGCAGTGCTAACCCGGGACAGACTTCAAGCTCTGGGGCCAACGTCCTGACTTTC.

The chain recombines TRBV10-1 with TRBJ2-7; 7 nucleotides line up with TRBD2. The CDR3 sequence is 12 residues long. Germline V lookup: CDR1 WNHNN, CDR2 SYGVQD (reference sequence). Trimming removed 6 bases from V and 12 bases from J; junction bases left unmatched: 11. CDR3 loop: CASRDTGTILYF. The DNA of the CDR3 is TGCGCCAGCAGGGACACCGGGACTATCTTGTACTTC.

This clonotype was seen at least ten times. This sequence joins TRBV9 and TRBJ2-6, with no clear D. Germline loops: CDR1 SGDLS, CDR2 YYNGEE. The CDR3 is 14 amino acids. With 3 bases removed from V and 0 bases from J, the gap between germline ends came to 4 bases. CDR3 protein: CASSEDSGANVLTF. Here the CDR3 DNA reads TGTGCCAGCAGCGAGGACTCTGGGGCCAACGTCCTGACTTTC. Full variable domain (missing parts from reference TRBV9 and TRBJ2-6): DSGVTQTPKHLITATGQRVTLRCSPRSGDLSVYWYQQSLDQGLQFLIQYYNGEERAKGNILERFSAQQFPDLHSELNLSSLELGDSALYFCASSEDSGANVLTFGAGSRLTVL.

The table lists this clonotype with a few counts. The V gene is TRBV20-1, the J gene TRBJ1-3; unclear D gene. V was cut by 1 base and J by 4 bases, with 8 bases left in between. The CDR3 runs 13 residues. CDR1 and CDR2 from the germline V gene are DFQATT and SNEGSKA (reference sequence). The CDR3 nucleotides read TGCAGTGCTAGAGGGACCGCCGGAAACACCATATATTTT. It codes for CSARGTAGNTIYF.

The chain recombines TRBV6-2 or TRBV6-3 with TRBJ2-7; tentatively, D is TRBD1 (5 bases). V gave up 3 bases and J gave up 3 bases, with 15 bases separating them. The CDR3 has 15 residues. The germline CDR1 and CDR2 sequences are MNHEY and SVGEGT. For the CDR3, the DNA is TGTGCCAGCAGTTATCTCCCAGGGTCTCTCTACGAGCAGTACTTC. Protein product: CASSYLPGSLYEQYF.

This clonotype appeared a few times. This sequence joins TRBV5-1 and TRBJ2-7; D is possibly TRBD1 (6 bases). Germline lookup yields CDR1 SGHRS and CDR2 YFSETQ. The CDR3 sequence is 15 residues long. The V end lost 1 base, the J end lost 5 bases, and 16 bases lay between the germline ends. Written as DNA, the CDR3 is TGCGCCAGCAGCTTGTTGGGCCAGGGGTCCCACGAGCAGTACTTC. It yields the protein CASSLLGQGSHEQYF.

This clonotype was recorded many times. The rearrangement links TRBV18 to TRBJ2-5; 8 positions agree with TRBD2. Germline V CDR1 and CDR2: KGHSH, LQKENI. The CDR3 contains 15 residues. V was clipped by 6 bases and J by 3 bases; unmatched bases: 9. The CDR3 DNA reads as TGTGCCAGCTCCCCCCCCTCCGGGAGGGAAGAGACCCAGTACTTC. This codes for CASSPPSGREETQYF.

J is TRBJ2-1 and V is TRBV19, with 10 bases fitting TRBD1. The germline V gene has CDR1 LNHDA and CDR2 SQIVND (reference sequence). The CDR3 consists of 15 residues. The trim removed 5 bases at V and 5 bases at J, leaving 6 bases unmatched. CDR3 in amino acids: CASSFRDRGNNEQFF. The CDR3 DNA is TGTGCCAGTAGTTTTAGGGACAGGGGAAACAATGAGCAGTTCTTC.

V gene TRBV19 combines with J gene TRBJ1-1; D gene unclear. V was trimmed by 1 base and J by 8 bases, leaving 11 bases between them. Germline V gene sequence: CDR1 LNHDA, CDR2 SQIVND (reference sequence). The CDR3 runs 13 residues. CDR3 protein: CASSIGRRREAFF. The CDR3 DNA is TGTGCCAGTAGTATAGGGCGAAGGCGCGAAGCTTTCTTT.

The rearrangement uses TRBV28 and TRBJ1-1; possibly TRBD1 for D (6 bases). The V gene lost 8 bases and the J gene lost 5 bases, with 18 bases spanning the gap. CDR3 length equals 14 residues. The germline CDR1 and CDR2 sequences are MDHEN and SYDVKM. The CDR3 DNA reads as TGTGCCAGCCGCGGATGGGGGGGCGGGACTGAAGCTTTCTTT. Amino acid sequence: CASRGWGGGTEAFF.

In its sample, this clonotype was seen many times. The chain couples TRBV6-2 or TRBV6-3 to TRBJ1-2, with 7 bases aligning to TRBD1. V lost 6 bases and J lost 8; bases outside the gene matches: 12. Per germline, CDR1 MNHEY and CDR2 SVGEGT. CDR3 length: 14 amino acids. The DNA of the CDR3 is TGTGCCAGCAGCTCCCGACAGGGAGGTTGGGGCTACACCTTC. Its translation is CASSSRQGGWGYTF.

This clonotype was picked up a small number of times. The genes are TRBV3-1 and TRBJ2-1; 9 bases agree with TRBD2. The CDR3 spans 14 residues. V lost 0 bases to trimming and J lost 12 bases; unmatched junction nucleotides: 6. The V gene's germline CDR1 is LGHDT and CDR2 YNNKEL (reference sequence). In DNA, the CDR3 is TGTGCCAGCAGCCAAGATTGGAGCGGGAGGAGGCAGTTCTTC. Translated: CASSQDWSGRRQFF.

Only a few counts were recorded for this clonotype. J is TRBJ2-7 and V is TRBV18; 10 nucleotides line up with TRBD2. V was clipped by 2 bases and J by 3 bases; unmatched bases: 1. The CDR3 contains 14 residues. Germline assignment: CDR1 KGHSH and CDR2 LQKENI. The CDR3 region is CASSPSSGGYEQYF. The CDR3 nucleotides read TGTGCCAGCTCACCATCTAGCGGGGGCTACGAGCAGTACTTC.

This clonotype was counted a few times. Here the CDR3 reads CASSQEVGGGGSYNSPLHF. As DNA, the CDR3 is TGCGCCAGCAGCCAAGAAGTAGGGGGCGGCGGGTCCTATAATTCACCCCTCCACTTT. The rearrangement links TRBV4-3 to TRBJ1-6, with TRBD1 matching 7 bases. J lost 1 base, V lost 0 bases, and 9 bases had no gene match. Germline CDR1 LGHNA, CDR2 YSLEER. The CDR3 is 19 residues long.

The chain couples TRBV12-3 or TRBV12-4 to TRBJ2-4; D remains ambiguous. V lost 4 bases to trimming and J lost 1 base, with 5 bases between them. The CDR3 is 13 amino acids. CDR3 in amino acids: CASSSGAKNIQYF. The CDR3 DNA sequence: TGTGCCAGCAGTTCCGGGGCCAAAAACATTCAGTACTTC.

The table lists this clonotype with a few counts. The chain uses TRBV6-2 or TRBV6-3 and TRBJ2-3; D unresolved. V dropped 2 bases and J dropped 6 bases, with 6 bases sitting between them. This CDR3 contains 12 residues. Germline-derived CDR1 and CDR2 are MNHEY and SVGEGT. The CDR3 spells CASSYRSDTQYF. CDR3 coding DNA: TGTGCCAGCAGTTACCGGTCTGATACGCAGTATTTT.

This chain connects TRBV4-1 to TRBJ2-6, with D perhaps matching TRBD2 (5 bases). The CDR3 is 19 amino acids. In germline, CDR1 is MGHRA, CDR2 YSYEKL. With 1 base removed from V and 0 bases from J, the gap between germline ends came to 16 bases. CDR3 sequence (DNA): TGCGCCAGCAGCCAAGGATCCCTTCGGGGATTCTCTGGGGCCAACGTCCTGACTTTC. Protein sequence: CASSQGSLRGFSGANVLTF.

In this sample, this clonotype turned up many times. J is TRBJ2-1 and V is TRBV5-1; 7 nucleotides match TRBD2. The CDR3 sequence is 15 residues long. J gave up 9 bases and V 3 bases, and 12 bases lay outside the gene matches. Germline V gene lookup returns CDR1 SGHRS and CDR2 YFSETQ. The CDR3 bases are TGCGCCAGCAGCTCCAATTGGGAGCGGGGCCCTGAGCAGTTCTTC. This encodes CASSSNWERGPEQFF.

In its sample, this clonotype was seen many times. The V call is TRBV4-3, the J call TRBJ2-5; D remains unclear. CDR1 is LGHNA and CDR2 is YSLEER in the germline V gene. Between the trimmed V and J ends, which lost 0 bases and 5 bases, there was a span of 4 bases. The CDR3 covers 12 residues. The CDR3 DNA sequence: TGCGCCAGCAGCCAAGACAGGGAGACCCAGTACTTC. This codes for CASSQDRETQYF.

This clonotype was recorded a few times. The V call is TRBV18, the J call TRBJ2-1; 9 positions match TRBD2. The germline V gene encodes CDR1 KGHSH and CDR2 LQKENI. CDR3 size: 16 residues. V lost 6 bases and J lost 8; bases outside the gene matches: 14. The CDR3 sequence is CASSRGAGGPGDEQFF. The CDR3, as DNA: TGTGCCAGCTCTCGCGGGGCGGGAGGGCCAGGCGATGAGCAGTTCTTC.

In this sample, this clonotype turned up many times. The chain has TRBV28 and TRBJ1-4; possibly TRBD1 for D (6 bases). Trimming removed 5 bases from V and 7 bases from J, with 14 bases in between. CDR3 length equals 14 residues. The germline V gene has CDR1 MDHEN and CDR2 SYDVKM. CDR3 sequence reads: CASSRQVQSEKLFF. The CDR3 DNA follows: TGTGCCAGCAGTAGACAGGTCCAGAGTGAAAAACTGTTTTTT.

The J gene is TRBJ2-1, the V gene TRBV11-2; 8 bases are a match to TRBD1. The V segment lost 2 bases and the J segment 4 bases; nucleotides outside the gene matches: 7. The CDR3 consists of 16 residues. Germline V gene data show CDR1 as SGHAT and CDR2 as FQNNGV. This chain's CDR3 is CASSLTLQGAYNEQFF. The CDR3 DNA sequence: TGTGCCAGCAGCTTAACCCTGCAGGGGGCATACAATGAGCAGTTCTTC.